The sequence of this TCR beta chain was determined in a study of CD8+ T cells in alopecia areata. Extracted from the samples, RNA was reverse transcribed into cDNA to serve as the sequencing template. TCRdb keeps only in-frame clones here, not all; method: immunoSEQ multiplex PCR. This table has hundreds of thousands of clones, 55% to 75% appearing once. The CDR3 covers 16 residues. Germline V gene sequence: CDR1 SGHRS, CDR2 YFSETQ. V was cut by 1 base and J by 4 bases, with 12 bases left in between. Described treatment: oral pan-JAK inhibitor, 5-10 mg twice daily. The J gene is TRBJ1-6, the V gene TRBV5-1, with a tentative D call TRBD1 (5 bases). The sequenced sample was CD4+ T cells sorted from blood, obtained at week 24, from a patient treated with tofacitinib. The sequence derives from a human donor with alopecia areata. The CDR3 sequence is CASSLRTGGYNSPLHF. The CDR3 DNA sequence: TGCGCCAGCAGCTTGAGAACAGGAGGATATAATTCACCCCTCCACTTT.